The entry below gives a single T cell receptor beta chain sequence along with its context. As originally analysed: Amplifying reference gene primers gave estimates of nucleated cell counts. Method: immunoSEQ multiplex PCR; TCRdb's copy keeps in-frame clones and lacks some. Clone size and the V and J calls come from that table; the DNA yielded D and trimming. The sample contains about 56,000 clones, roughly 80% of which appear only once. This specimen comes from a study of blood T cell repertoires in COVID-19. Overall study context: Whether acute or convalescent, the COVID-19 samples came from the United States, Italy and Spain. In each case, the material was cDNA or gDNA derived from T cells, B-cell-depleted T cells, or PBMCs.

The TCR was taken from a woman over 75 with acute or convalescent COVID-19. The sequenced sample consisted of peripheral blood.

CDR3 nucleotides: TGTGCCAGCAGCACCTACGGGGGGAGACTTAATGAAAAACTGTTTTTT. It translates to CASSTYGGRLNEKLFF. J is TRBJ1-4 and V is TRBV5-8; D is perhaps TRBD1 (5 bases). This CDR3 spans 16 amino acids. V lost 4 bases to trimming and J lost 4 bases, with 17 bases between them. Germline assignment: CDR1 SGHTS and CDR2 YDEGEE.